Following are 12 T cell receptor beta chains from one sample sequenced in a study of blood T cell repertoires in COVID-19. Produced via immunoSEQ multiplex PCR; TCRdb's table is partial and in-frame only. The sample yields about 260,000 clones, less than 90% seen once. The sample was peripheral blood. These receptors came from a man in his thirties or forties with active or convalescent COVID-19.

This rearrangement joins TRBV6-2 or TRBV6-3 to TRBJ1-5, with 9 bases matching TRBD1. Germline V gene lookup returns CDR1 MNHEY and CDR2 SVGEGT. V was pared by 2 bases and J by 0 bases, with 8 bases of the junction left unmatched. The CDR3 length is 18 residues. Written as DNA, the CDR3 is TGTGCCAGCAGTTACACAACGGGACAGGGAGTTAGCAATCAGCCCCAGCATTTT. It is translated as CASSYTTGQGVSNQPQHF.

The chain recombines TRBV4-1 with TRBJ2-7; 7 nucleotides match TRBD2. V lost 2 bases to trimming and J lost 5 bases; unmatched junction nucleotides: 9. The CDR3 runs to 15 residues. Germline CDR1 is MGHRA and CDR2 is YSYEKL. CDR3 DNA: TGCGCCAGCAGCCAACCAAGTGGGGGGGTTCACGAGCAGTACTTC. Protein product: CASSQPSGGVHEQYF.

The chain is built from TRBV5-1 and TRBJ1-3; TRBD1 agrees at 7 bases. Germline loops: CDR1 SGHRS, CDR2 YFSETQ. This CDR3 region has 15 residues. V shed 4 bases and J 0 bases; nucleotides not matched to a gene: 4. CDR3 DNA: TGCGCCAGCAGCGCGGGACAGAACTCTGGAAACACCATATATTTT. Translated, it gives CASSAGQNSGNTIYF.

CDR3 sequence (DNA): TGTGCCAGCAACCCGGGACTAGAGAGAGAGACCCAGTACTTC. Its protein is CASNPGLERETQYF. V gene TRBV2 combines with J gene TRBJ2-5; TRBD2 matches 8 bases. The ends lost 7 bases at V and 4 bases at J; junction bases unmatched: 8. In germline, CDR1 is SNHLY, CDR2 FYNNEI. This CDR3 has 14 amino acids.

The chain uses TRBV6-5 and TRBJ1-1; D remains ambiguous. The CDR3 contains 13 residues. Germline V gives CDR1 MNHEY, CDR2 SVGAGI. Trimming took off 2 bases at V and 6 bases at J, with 10 bases between the two ends. The CDR3 loop is CASSYGFQAEAFF. The DNA of the CDR3 is TGTGCCAGCAGTTACGGGTTCCAGGCTGAAGCTTTCTTT.

About this clone: Other DNA sequences in the sample encode the same CDR3. The chain employs TRBV5-1 and TRBJ1-1, with D unclear. Between the trimmed V and J ends, which lost 0 bases and 2 bases, there was a span of 5 bases. The CDR3 consists of 13 residues. The germline V gene has CDR1 SGHRS and CDR2 YFSETQ. Written as DNA, the CDR3 is TGCGCCAGCAGCTTGGCGGTAAACACTGAAGCTTTCTTT. It codes for CASSLAVNTEAFF.

V and J are TRBV3-1 (or the pseudogene TRBV3-2) and TRBJ1-2, with D possibly TRBD1 on 6 matching bases. The CDR3 totals 17 residues. Germline values: CDR1 LGHDT, CDR2 YNNKEL (reference sequence). V dropped 2 bases and J dropped 4 bases, with 20 bases sitting between them. CDR3 protein: CASSQWDTHKPTYGYTF. The CDR3 DNA follows: TGTGCCAGCAGCCAATGGGACACCCATAAGCCAACCTATGGCTACACCTTC.

The chain combines TRBV12-3 or TRBV12-4 with TRBJ1-1, with 7 bases identical to TRBD1. The CDR3 loop spans 13 amino acids. V gave up 6 bases and J gave up 1 base; unmatched junction bases: 2. In nucleotides, the CDR3 is TGTGCCAGCAGCTGGGACAGGAACACTGAAGCTTTCTTT. This gives the protein CASSWDRNTEAFF.

The chain carries TRBV6-6 and TRBJ1-1; D might be TRBD1 (6 bases). Trimming removed 6 bases at V and 1 base at J, with 12 bases between. The germline CDR1 and CDR2 sequences are MNHNY and SVGAGI (reference sequence). The CDR3 consists of 14 residues. CDR3 residues: CASRQGGGNTEAFF. CDR3 coding DNA: TGTGCCAGCAGGCAGGGAGGGGGGAACACTGAAGCTTTCTTT.

The CDR3 reads CASSNRGRADGYTF. The CDR3 coding sequence is TGTGCCAGCAGTAACAGGGGGCGAGCGGATGGCTACACCTTC. V is TRBV6-5 and J is TRBJ1-2; 9 bases agree with TRBD1. The ends lost 5 bases at V and 6 bases at J; junction bases unmatched: 7. Per the germline V gene, CDR1 is MNHEY and CDR2 is SVGAGI. The CDR3 covers 14 residues.

This rearrangement joins TRBV6-1 to TRBJ2-1; 7 nucleotides line up with TRBD2. Germline CDR1 is MNHNS and CDR2 is SASEGT. The CDR3 length is 17 residues. V lost 2 bases, J lost 7 bases, and 14 bases stayed unmatched. Written as DNA, the CDR3 is TGTGCCAGCAGTGAAAATCTGTGGGCAGCGGGGATGAATGAGCAGTTCTTC. It codes for CASSENLWAAGMNEQFF.

This clone was counted a few times. J is TRBJ2-2 and V is TRBV7-2; D gene uncertain. The length of the CDR3 is 14 residues. Germline CDR1 reads SGHTA; CDR2 reads FQGNSA. The V gene lost 1 base and the J gene lost 6 bases, with 9 bases spanning the gap. DNA of the CDR3: TGTGCCAGCAGCTTAGTTACCTATTCCGGGGAGCTGTTTTTT. Amino acid sequence: CASSLVTYSGELFF.